This TCR beta chain was retrieved from a study of read filtering for tumor transcriptome and immune sequencing (dated by TCRdb to about 2020). Study-wide context: The cohort was composed of more than 16 male and roughly 15 female patients, with a mean age of 65.9 years and an age range of about 40 to 90. After DNase treatment, whole-transcriptome libraries were prepared with the TruSeq RNA Access Library Prep Kit. By revised international staging, fewer than ten patients were R-ISS I, around 15 were R-ISS II and 7 were R-ISS III. Per sample, about 4.05 to 10.27 million TCR-region mapped reads were obtained with IR-seq, compared with only about 80 to 1273 with RNA-seq. One main goal was a read-filtering strategy for immune repertoire data, in particular deciding whether clonotypes backed by only one read should be removed. Using the same bone marrow samples, the study compared TCR repertoires obtained by targeted immune repertoire sequencing with those obtained by bulk whole-transcriptome sequencing.

Every patient had bone marrow sampled at the time of active disease. Bone marrow mononuclear cells were isolated by Ficoll-Hypaque density gradient centrifugation. To remove myeloma plasma cells, the cells were labeled with CD138 magnetic microbeads on a MACS separator, and CD138-negative cells were then collected by negative selection. Flow cytometry on an Attune NxT with CD138 antibodies was used to check the purity of the isolated cells. Total RNA was extracted with TRIzol reagent and quantified with a NanoDrop spectrophotometer. Paired RNA-seq and IR-seq were performed on the CD138-negative bone marrow sample of each patient. What the authors observed across the whole study: Removing single-read clonotypes increased the correlation between IR-seq and RNA-seq shared clonotype proportions. The sorted CD138-negative fraction was composed of a mixed bone marrow immune population rather than of purified T cells. Compared with RNA-seq, IR-seq captured clonotypes at much higher depth and more reliably, and a smaller IR-seq throughput was enough to identify most shared clonotypes. Single-read clonotypes made up about four fifths of clonotypes but about 3.3% of total reads in IR-seq, and 70% to 75% of clonotypes and approximately 48% of reads in RNA-seq.

TCR libraries were constructed from 300 to 400 ng RNA using the Immunoverse kit, and molecular barcoded adaptors covering alpha/delta and beta/gamma chains were employed. TCR library preparation was performed with the same RNA that was used for transcriptome sequencing. Sequencing of the TCR libraries was done on an Illumina HiSeq 4000 with 2 x 150 cycles. The original methods were these. Using MiXCR, which included quality filtering and error correction, TCR reads were aligned to human V, D, J and C references and then assembled into CDR3 clonotypes. The tcR package in R was used to analyze clonotype counts and gene usage diversity. For inspection of raw mapping reads, RNA-seq reads were mapped by STAR aligner version 2.5.3a onto GRCh37 of the human genome. To test how sequencing depth affects detected clonotypes, IR-seq fastq files were randomly downsampled with Seqtk 1.3. TCRdb's own reprocessing of the public reads used fastp at Q25 and MiXCR and kept productive beta chains. Each CDR3 protein gets just one entry, which takes the most common genes and DNA from the rows behind it. TCRdb, not the original authors, processed these V and J calls. In this sample the table shows around 50,000 distinct CDR3 sequences, 20% to 25% of which occur a single time. Of the sample, 17% falls within the top ten clones.

From the germline V gene, CDR1 is MDHEN and CDR2 is SYDVKM. The CDR3 spans 16 residues, counting both ends. Solely the CDR3 DNA is kept, with 48 bases framed from the first base. Trimming accounts for 4 bases at V and 0 bases at J, while the number of junction bases matched to no gene is 3. Concerning this clonotype: This receptor's antigen is unknown. A read error is possible here, since a much larger clone lies one base away. No conserved phenylalanine or tryptophan is present at the end of the CDR3, so a read error is the likely explanation.

Sequencing was done on a sample of a population of CD138-negative cells sorted from bone marrow. The cell subset or site label on this specimen signifies: bone marrow mononuclear cells depleted of CD138+ plasma/myeloma cells by negative magnetic selection. The origin of this receptor is a donor at least 40 years old with multiple myeloma. The chain links TRBV28 with TRBJ2-7; 13 of the junction bases match TRBD2. The CDR3 region reads CASSSTSGRFSYEQYI. The DNA reads as follows: TGTGCCAGCAGTTCGACTAGCGGGAGGTTCTCCTACGAGCAGTACATC.